A single sample is the source of the 13 T cell receptor beta chains below, sequenced in a study of control samples from healthy donors and cancer patients. Libraries were prepared by immunoSEQ multiplex PCR; TCRdb keeps only in-frame clonotypes and omits some of them. The repertoire has around 200,000 clones, 75% to 95% of them found once; the top ten carry about 1.6%. Sequencing was done on a sample of blood. These receptors originate from a woman aged 30 to 39 in good health.

The chain has TRBV4-2 and TRBJ2-3; 7 bases agree with TRBD1. This CDR3 region has 14 residues. Germline CDR1 and CDR2: LGHNA and YNFKEQ. Unmatched junction bases numbered 6, after V lost 5 bases and J lost 4 bases. CDR3 DNA: TGTGCCAGCAGCTTTGACAGGGTCGCAGATACGCAGTATTTT. Its protein is CASSFDRVADTQYF.

The chain joins TRBV19 to TRBJ1-5; no clear D gene. The CDR3 extends over 15 amino acids. V lost 2 bases and J 1 base, leaving 9 bases between the germline ends. Germline values: CDR1 LNHDA, CDR2 SQIVND (reference sequence). This CDR3 is CASSIFGESNQPQHF. The CDR3 coding sequence is TGTGCCAGTAGTATATTCGGGGAGAGCAATCAGCCCCAGCATTTT.

This sequence joins TRBV10-3 and TRBJ1-4; D is uncertain. Trimming removed 3 bases from V and 2 bases from J, with 7 bases in between. The CDR3 is made up of 14 amino acids. Germline V gives CDR1 ENHRY, CDR2 SYGVKD. The DNA of the CDR3 is TGTGCCATCAGTGACGGTAATACTAATGAAAAACTGTTTTTT. It codes for CAISDGNTNEKLFF.

This clone was found a few times. The chain links TRBV28 to TRBJ2-5; TRBD2 is a possible D gene (5 bases). The CDR3 sequence is 17 residues long. The V and J ends lost 3 bases and 0 bases respectively, with 17 bases between them. The germline gives CDR1 MDHEN, CDR2 SYDVKM. CDR3 nucleotide sequence: TGTGCCAGCAGTTTCTGGTATGGGGAGAGGGACCAAGAGACCCAGTACTTC. Residues: CASSFWYGERDQETQYF.

The chain links TRBV19 to TRBJ2-3; D is possibly TRBD2 (5 bases). The V gene's germline CDR1 is LNHDA and CDR2 SQIVND (reference sequence). Trimming cost V 3 bases and J 3 bases, with 10 bases left between them. This CDR3 is built from 14 residues. CDR3 residues: CASSMRVWTDTQYF. The CDR3 DNA sequence: TGTGCCAGTAGTATGAGGGTGTGGACAGATACGCAGTATTTT.

This chain links TRBV10-3 with TRBJ2-7; 7 bases map to TRBD1. The V gene's germline CDR1 is ENHRY and CDR2 SYGVKD. CDR3 length equals 15 residues. V shed 3 bases, J shed 7 bases, and the junction held 12 bases outside the gene matches. The CDR3 DNA sequence: TGTGCCATCAGTGACCCGGGACAGATCTTTGGGGAGCAGTACTTC. It is translated as CAISDPGQIFGEQYF.

J is TRBJ2-3 and V is TRBV6-2 or TRBV6-3, with 7 bases identical to TRBD1. CDR3 size: 15 residues. Germline V gene data show CDR1 as MNHEY and CDR2 as SVGEGT. V was pared by 1 base and J by 5 bases, with 6 bases of the junction left unmatched. The CDR3 nucleotides read TGTGCCAGCAGTTACTGGGAGACAGGGAAAGATACGCAGTATTTT. The encoded protein is CASSYWETGKDTQYF.

The chain combines TRBV5-4 with TRBJ1-3; TRBD1 might be the D (5 bases). Germline values: CDR1 SGHNT, CDR2 YYREEE (reference sequence). The CDR3 length is 14 residues. The V end lost 1 base, the J end lost 3 bases, and 8 bases lay between the germline ends. The CDR3 protein is CASSLPGGGNTIYF. CDR3 DNA sequence: TGTGCCAGCAGCTTGCCTGGGGGTGGAAACACCATATATTTT.

With respect to this clone: The sample holds other DNA sequences that translate to the same CDR3. This sequence joins TRBV7-3 and TRBJ2-5, with TRBD1 matching over 7 bases. This CDR3 region has 13 residues. Germline-derived CDR1 and CDR2 are SGHTA and FQGTGA. The V and J ends lost 0 bases and 5 bases, in that order; junction bases with no gene match: 0. CDR3 region: CASSLTRGETQYF. In nucleotides, the CDR3 is TGTGCCAGCAGCTTAACCAGGGGGGAGACCCAGTACTTC. Based on the CDR3 plus reference TRBV7-3 and TRBJ2-5, the full variable domain is GAGVSQTPSNKVTEKGKYVELRCDPISGHTALYWYRQSLGQGPEFLIYFQGTGAADDSGLPNDRFFAVRPEGSVSTLKIQRTERGDSAVYLCASSLTRGETQYFGPGTRLLVL.

As concerns this clone: Different DNA sequences within this sample yield the same CDR3. The chain employs TRBV18 and TRBJ1-1; no definite D call. With 6 bases removed from V and 1 base from J, the gap between germline ends came to 6 bases. This CDR3 has 12 amino acids. CDR1 is KGHSH and CDR2 is LQKENI in the germline V gene. CDR3 sequence (DNA): TGTGCCAGCTCCCCTACGAACACTGAAGCTTTCTTT. Its protein is CASSPTNTEAFF. Drawing the rest from reference TRBV18 and TRBJ1-1, the complete variable domain is NAGVMQNPRHLVRRRGQEARLRCSPMKGHSHVYWYRQLPEEGLKFMVYLQKENIIDESGMPKERFSAEFPKEGPSILRIQQVVRGDSAAYFCASSPTNTEAFFGQGTRLTVV.

The chain couples TRBV7-9 to TRBJ2-2, with D uncertain. V was pared by 2 bases and J by 1 base, with 5 bases between. The CDR3 runs 14 residues. Germline lookup yields CDR1 SEHNR and CDR2 FQNEAQ (reference sequence). The CDR3 coding sequence is TGTGCCAGCAGCTTAATTCAGAACACCGGGGAGCTGTTTTTT. It specifies CASSLIQNTGELFF. Full variable domain (rest looked up from reference TRBV7-9 and TRBJ2-2): DTGVSQNPRHKITKRGQNVTFRCDPISEHNRLYWYRQTLGQGPEFLTYFQNEAQLEKSRLLSDRFSAERPKGSFSTLEIQRTEQGDSAMYLCASSLIQNTGELFFGEGSRLTVL.

This chain uses TRBV7-9 with TRBJ1-3, with D perhaps matching TRBD1 (6 bases). Germline-derived CDR1 and CDR2 are SEHNR and FQNEAQ (reference sequence). V dropped 1 base and J dropped 0 bases, with 7 bases sitting between them. The CDR3 length is 15 residues. CDR3 nucleotides: TGTGCCAGCAGCTTAGGGGACACCTCTGGAAACACCATATATTTT. Encoded protein: CASSLGDTSGNTIYF.

The chain combines TRBV11-3 with TRBJ2-2; no clear D. Germline CDR1 SGHNT, CDR2 YENEEA. The CDR3 is 12 amino acids. V lost 1 base and J lost 6, with 3 bases in between. The CDR3: CASSLGSGELFF. The CDR3 nucleotides read TGTGCCAGCAGCTTAGGATCCGGGGAGCTGTTTTTT.